The TCR beta chain under discussion was sequenced for a study of T cells in Graves' hyperthyroidism and ophthalmopathy (dated by TCRdb to between 2018 and 2020). The study in broad terms: Peripheral blood was sampled at the time of initial diagnosis, prior to any treatment. TCR Vbeta CDR3 sequencing of 140 or so peripheral blood samples (approximately 44 ophthalmopathy, some 75 hyperthyroidism and roughly 17 progressor patients) is reported in the paper. Thyroid tissue and blood T-cell repertoires from more than five Graves' hyperthyroidism patients were also compared in the study. Prospective prediction of ophthalmopathy was tested in an independent validation cohort of 18 to 20 hyperthyroidism patients and 17 patients who later progressed to ophthalmopathy. The approximately 100 discovery patients were randomly divided into training and test sets at a 7:3 ratio. After sampling, hyperthyroidism patients received methimazole starting at 30 mg daily, and ophthalmopathy patients received high-dose intravenous methylprednisolone. A discovery cohort of about 100 patients, roughly 45 with Graves' ophthalmopathy and 55 to 60 with stable Graves' hyperthyroidism, was used to find distinguishing TCR V-J signatures. Study-level results and caveats: Most expanded thyroid clonotypes (frequency above 0.001) were also detected in blood, a finding suggesting that blood repertoires may reflect thyroid immune responses. In validation, the model predicted progression to ophthalmopathy with 55% to 71% sensitivity and over 72% specificity, a median of 6.5 months before onset. Ophthalmopathy was separated from stable hyperthyroidism by a 13 V-J signature model, with about 88% sensitivity and roughly 84% specificity obtained in cross-validation and 80%/75% obtained in testing. Sample size was not statistically predetermined, and blinding of investigators to group allocation was not performed.

There are a few counts of this clonotype. Its antigen is not yet known. It has no much larger one-base neighbor in the sample; base qualities were not kept. Ends trimmed: V by 1 base, J by 0 bases; bases unmatched to a gene: 3. CDR1 and CDR2 are drawn from the germline V gene: SGHVS, FQNEAQ. The CDR3 sequence holds 16 residues, the cysteine and phenylalanine included. Solely the CDR3 DNA is kept, with 48 bases framed from the first base. Ophthalmopathy patients had moderately to severely active disease, with a Clinical Activity Score of 3 or more, a NOSPECS grade of 4 or more, and a disease duration of less than 3 months. Exclusion was applied to patients with uncontrolled infections, other autoimmune diseases, pregnancy or lactation. Diagnoses were established on the basis of clinical symptoms, serum thyroxine and TRAb, thyroid ultrasound, and orbital computed tomography. PBMCs were separated from 8 to 10 ml of fresh peripheral blood using Ficoll-Paque density gradient centrifugation. Total RNA was extracted with Trizol reagent, and quality was checked on an Agilent 2100 Bioanalyzer.

TCR beta CDR3 regions were amplified from RNA transcripts. The TCR CDR3 was subjected to a first round of RT-PCR using the HTBI primer set and the Qiagen OneStep RT-PCR kit. The libraries were constructed in a second round of multiplex PCR and then size-selected and purified. The libraries were sequenced on an Illumina HiSeq2000 using paired-end 100 bp reads. On the authors' methods: Raw data were processed with SOAPnuke, discarding reads with adapters, uncalled bases, mean Phred below 15, or no exact constant-primer or identifier match. COPE v1.2.5 was used to merge the high-quality paired reads, and each unique nucleotide sequence was defined as a clonotype. Clonotypes were aligned to IMGT TRBV, TRBD and TRBJ reference segments using MiTCR v1.1. Analysis was restricted to V-J combinations with a frequency above 0.0001, which covered 98% to 99.2% of repertoires. The TCS score was defined as the ratio of F50 (clonal expansion) to E x V (chaos), calculated using BLOSUM62-based TCRdist between CDR3 peptides within each V-J. Welch's t-statistics and random forest reduced several hundred V-J features to about 13, which were used in a naive Bayes classifier (R e1071). In TCRdb, the public reads were trimmed at Q25 with fastp and aligned with MiXCR, with productive beta chains retained. Identical CDR3 protein sequences are pooled into one entry, listed with their most common genes and DNA. These V and J calls are TCRdb output, not the study's own analysis. For this sample the table gives under 350,000 distinct CDR3 sequences, of which approximately 17% were detected only once. Approximately 60% of the sample is taken by the ten largest.

The rearrangement joined TRBV7-8 to TRBJ1-3; the junction holds 7 bases that match TRBD1. The specimen was blood. The receptor was derived from a woman aged 60-75 years with Graves' ophthalmopathy. The CDR3 sequence is CASSLEGGFSGNTIYF. The DNA is TGTGCCAGCAGCTTAGAAGGGGGCTTCTCTGGAAACACCATATATTTT.